This TCR beta chain appears in the sequencing data of a study of monozygotic twins with inflammatory bowel disease. Study-wide results and caveats: Background noise in patient repertoires may stem from differing immunosuppressive treatments. Healthy co-twins, by inverse Simpson, had higher TCRbeta diversity than their siblings with IBD. Backing was not found for a single strong signal or clonotype associated with IBD.

To note about this clonotype: Antigen specificity is unknown.

Per sample, reverse transcription was split into eight reactions. From its re-call of the 5' RACE reads, TCRdb lists each CDR3 protein once, without DNA. The clone table shows some 200,000 distinct CDR3 sequences, with the ten largest holding 1.5% to 2%. The TCR originated in a human donor with ulcerative colitis or Crohn's disease, or a healthy co-twin of an affected twin (not recorded which). Sequenced material: blood.

The CDR3 protein is CASSSPDIDQPQHF. The rearrangement links TRBV7-8 to TRBJ1-5; TCRdb outputs TRBD1, but without DNA this stays unchecked. The V gene's germline CDR1 is SGHVS and CDR2 FQNEAQ. The CDR3 contains 14 residues.